Below are 19 T cell receptor beta chains sequenced from a single sample in a study of T-cell reconstitution after alpha-beta-depleted transplantation in children listed by TCRdb under 2016. Read against the paper, the sample's treatment or condition label means: allogeneic hematopoietic cell transplantation with graft depleted of TCRalphabeta T cells and CD19 B cells. Receptor amplification or capture employed PCR. The data were produced on an Illumina HiSeq 2500. To normalize quantification of the TCRbeta repertoire, the TCR libraries were built with molecular barcoding that relied on unique molecular identifiers. The raw public data were reprocessed by TCRdb itself: fastp quality trimming at Q25, MiXCR clonotype calling, in-frame beta chains only. A single entry per CDR3 protein holds the most common genes and DNA from its merged rows. This sample holds around 450,000 distinct CDR3 sequences; roughly 10% were observed only once. In total, the top ten clones hold 2% to 2.5% of the sample.

The sequences come from PBMCs, collected before TCRalphabeta/CD19-depleted stem cell transplant. The receptors derive from a child between 2 and 9 years old with inherited bone marrow failure, due to receive a stem cell transplant.

At least ten counts were recorded for this clonotype. The chain employs TRBV4-3 and TRBJ2-6; TRBD2 might be the D (5 bases). Germline CDR1 is LGHNA and CDR2 is YSLEER. This CDR3 has 15 amino acids. V was cut by 0 bases and J by 8 bases, with 11 bases left in between. The CDR3 sequence is CASSQDYTGSNVLTF. CDR3 bases: TGCGCCAGCAGCCAAGATTACACGGGATCCAACGTCCTGACTTTC.

The chain employs TRBV28 and TRBJ2-6, with D possibly matching TRBD2 (5 bases). CDR3 length: 17 amino acids. Deletions cut 2 bases from V and 1 base from J, with 12 bases between. Germline assignment: CDR1 MDHEN and CDR2 SYDVKM. The chain's CDR3 is CASSLGMSGSGANVLTF. The CDR3 DNA reads as TGTGCCAGCAGTTTAGGGATGTCGGGGTCTGGGGCCAACGTCCTGACTTTC.

The sample holds many counts of this clonotype. V is TRBV20-1 and J is TRBJ2-3; 11 positions match TRBD2. The CDR3 runs 18 residues. Germline V gives CDR1 DFQATT, CDR2 SNEGSKA (reference sequence). The V gene end was trimmed by 0 bases and the J gene end by 4 bases; junction bases not matched to a gene: 12. The CDR3 DNA reads as TGCAGTGCTAGAGATCTTGGGGTGACTAGCGGGAAGCCAGATACGCAGTATTTT. It specifies CSARDLGVTSGKPDTQYF.

This clonotype was seen many times. The J gene is TRBJ2-5, the V gene TRBV29-1; the match to TRBD1 covers 11 bases. The junction had 12 bases not matched to a gene; V was cut back by 3 bases and J by 9 bases. From germline, CDR1 is SQVTM and CDR2 ANQGSEA. This CDR3 is built from 15 residues. Written as DNA, the CDR3 is TGCAGCGTTGAGCCGGGACAGGGGGGAGGCACCCCCCAGTACTTC. Protein: CSVEPGQGGGTPQYF. Looking up the rest from reference TRBV29-1 and TRBJ2-5 gives the full variable domain: SAVISQKPSRDICQRGTSLTIQCQVDSQVTMMFWYRQQPGQSLTLIATANQGSEATYESGFVIDKFPISRPNLTFSTLTVSNMSPEDSSIYLCSVEPGQGGGTPQYFGPGTRLLVL.

This rearrangement joins TRBV5-1 to TRBJ2-1; D is perhaps TRBD2 (5 bases). Trimming shortened V by 2 bases and J by 3 bases, and 12 bases separated the two germline ends. Germline-derived CDR1 and CDR2 are SGHRS and YFSETQ. The CDR3 runs to 15 residues. Here the CDR3 DNA reads TGCGCCAGCAGCTTTACGGGGAGCTACTACAATGAGCAGTTCTTC. Translating it yields CASSFTGSYYNEQFF. The variable domain in full, with the rest retrieved from reference TRBV5-1 and TRBJ2-1, is KAGVTQTPRYLIKTRGQQVTLSCSPISGHRSVSWYQQTPGQGLQFLFEYFSETQRNKGNFPGRFSGRQFSNSRSEMNVSTLELGDSALYLCASSFTGSYYNEQFFGPGTRLTVL.

This clonotype was counted a few times. The V gene is TRBV3-1, the J gene TRBJ2-5; D may be TRBD2 (6 bases). The CDR3 extends over 15 amino acids. Trimming left V 0 bases short and J 3 bases short, with 11 bases between. CDR1 and CDR2 (germline): LGHDT, YNNKEL (reference sequence). The CDR3 sequence: CASSQERGLKETQYF. CDR3 sequence (DNA): TGTGCCAGCAGCCAAGAGCGGGGACTCAAAGAGACCCAGTACTTC.

The CDR3 coding sequence is TGCAGCGTTGATGGGCGGCTAGCGGGTGCCGATACGCAGTATTTT. Protein product: CSVDGRLAGADTQYF. The genes are TRBV29-1 and TRBJ2-3; the match to TRBD2 covers 8 bases. The V and J ends lost 3 bases and 6 bases, in that order; junction bases with no gene match: 11. The CDR3 extends over 15 amino acids. CDR1 is SQVTM, CDR2 ANQGSEA, per germline.

This clonotype was seen at least ten times. The chain employs TRBV24-1 and TRBJ2-1, with 9 bases aligning to TRBD2. The germline gives CDR1 KGHDR, CDR2 SFDVKD. The length of the CDR3 is 14 residues. J gave up 2 bases and V 5 bases, and 0 bases lay outside the gene matches. The CDR3 region is CATSASGAYNEQFF. CDR3 in DNA: TGTGCCACCAGTGCTAGCGGGGCCTACAATGAGCAGTTCTTC.

This clonotype came up many times. The gene calls are TRBV6-5 and TRBJ2-1, with D perhaps TRBD2 (6 bases). The V end was cut by 0 bases, the J end by 4 bases, with 13 bases between. In germline, CDR1 is MNHEY, CDR2 SVGAGI. The CDR3 loop spans 16 amino acids. CDR3 sequence: CASSYSRDSLYNEQFF. The DNA for the CDR3 is TGTGCCAGCAGTTACTCCCGGGACTCCCTGTACAATGAGCAGTTCTTC.

This clonotype was counted many times. As DNA, the CDR3 is TGCAGTGCTAGAGATCGGAGTGGCTCTGGAAACACCATATATTTT. Amino acid sequence: CSARDRSGSGNTIYF. The genes are TRBV20-1 and TRBJ1-3; no definite D call. V lost 0 bases to trimming and J lost 0 bases, with 9 bases between them. The CDR3 is made up of 15 amino acids. CDR1 and CDR2 (germline): DFQATT, SNEGSKA (reference sequence).

The J gene is TRBJ2-7, the V gene TRBV19, with 10 bases identical to TRBD1. The CDR3 contains 15 residues. The V gene's germline CDR1 is LNHDA and CDR2 SQIVND (reference sequence). After removal of 1 base from V and 3 bases from J, the junction contained 3 bases not matched to a gene. The CDR3 region has the DNA TGTGCCAGTAGTATAGTGGGACAGGGGAACTACGAGCAGTACTTC. This sequence encodes CASSIVGQGNYEQYF. Based on the CDR3 plus reference TRBV19 and TRBJ2-7, the full variable domain is DGGITQSPKYLFRKEGQNVTLSCEQNLNHDAMYWYRQDPGQGLRLIYYSQIVNDFQKGDIAEGYSVSREKKESFPLTVTSAQKNPTAFYLCASSIVGQGNYEQYFGPGTRLTVT.

This clonotype has ten or more counts. This chain connects TRBV4-1 to TRBJ2-2; D is undetermined. V gave up 4 bases and J gave up 5 bases, with 14 bases separating them. CDR1 and CDR2 (germline): MGHRA, YSYEKL. The CDR3 consists of 15 residues. CDR3 amino acids: CASSLEPLGTGELFF. As DNA, the CDR3 is TGCGCCAGCAGCCTTGAGCCCCTAGGGACCGGGGAGCTGTTTTTT.

Ten or more counts support this clonotype. The chain uses TRBV9 and TRBJ2-1, with D possibly being TRBD1 (5 bases). This CDR3 spans 13 amino acids. In germline, CDR1 is SGDLS, CDR2 YYNGEE. V dropped 0 bases and J dropped 7 bases, with 8 bases sitting between them. CDR3: CASSVEPGNEQFF. CDR3 nucleotide sequence: TGTGCCAGCAGCGTAGAGCCAGGGAATGAGCAGTTCTTC.

This clonotype has ten or more counts. V and J are TRBV20-1 and TRBJ2-4; unclear D gene. The CDR3 sequence is 13 residues long. Germline V gives CDR1 DFQATT, CDR2 SNEGSKA (reference sequence). V dropped 4 bases and J dropped 0 bases, with 7 bases sitting between them. CDR3 bases: TGCAGTGCTACTCTACTAGCCAAAAACATTCAGTACTTC. This translates into CSATLLAKNIQYF.

This chain uses TRBV12-3 or TRBV12-4 with TRBJ2-7; TRBD1 aligns across 8 bases. The CDR3 covers 13 residues. The V and J ends lost 6 bases and 4 bases, in that order; junction bases with no gene match: 5. The CDR3 loop is CASRLGQDYEQYF. The CDR3, as DNA: TGTGCCAGCAGATTGGGACAGGATTACGAGCAGTACTTC.

This clonotype occurred many times. V and J are TRBV5-1 and TRBJ1-2; unclear D gene. The V end lost 4 bases, the J end lost 0 bases, and 7 bases lay between the germline ends. The germline CDR1 and CDR2 sequences are SGHRS and YFSETQ. This CDR3 region has 13 residues. CDR3 in amino acids: CASSLTTNYGYTF. The DNA of the CDR3 is TGCGCCAGCAGCCTAACAACTAACTATGGCTACACCTTC.

This clonotype came up a few times. The chain combines TRBV6-7 with TRBJ2-1, with 8 bases lining up with TRBD2. TRBV6-7 has ORF status, its function being uncertain. V lost 2 bases to trimming and J lost 0 bases; unmatched junction nucleotides: 21. CDR3 length: 22 residues. CDR3 residues: CASSYPYHTSGPDESSYNEQFF. The DNA for the CDR3 is TGTGCCAGCAGTTACCCCTATCATACTAGCGGTCCCGACGAGAGCTCCTACAATGAGCAGTTCTTC.

This clonotype was seen many times. The chain employs TRBV28 and TRBJ1-2; tentative D call: TRBD1 (5 bases). Germline V lookup: CDR1 MDHEN, CDR2 SYDVKM. The CDR3 runs 14 residues. Trimming took 5 bases from V and 1 from J, leaving 11 bases between them. The CDR3 region has the DNA TGTGCCAGCAGTGGGCGGGGCGGTAACTATGGCTACACCTTC. Translating it yields CASSGRGGNYGYTF.

This clonotype was found a few times. V gene TRBV5-6 combines with J gene TRBJ2-1; D possibly corresponds to TRBD1 (5 bases). This CDR3 has 14 amino acids. V was pared by 2 bases and J by 5 bases, with 11 bases between. Germline CDR1 reads SGHDT; CDR2 reads YYEEEE. CDR3 nucleotides: TGTGCCAGCAGCTTACAGGCCACGCACAATGAGCAGTTCTTC. It yields the protein CASSLQATHNEQFF.